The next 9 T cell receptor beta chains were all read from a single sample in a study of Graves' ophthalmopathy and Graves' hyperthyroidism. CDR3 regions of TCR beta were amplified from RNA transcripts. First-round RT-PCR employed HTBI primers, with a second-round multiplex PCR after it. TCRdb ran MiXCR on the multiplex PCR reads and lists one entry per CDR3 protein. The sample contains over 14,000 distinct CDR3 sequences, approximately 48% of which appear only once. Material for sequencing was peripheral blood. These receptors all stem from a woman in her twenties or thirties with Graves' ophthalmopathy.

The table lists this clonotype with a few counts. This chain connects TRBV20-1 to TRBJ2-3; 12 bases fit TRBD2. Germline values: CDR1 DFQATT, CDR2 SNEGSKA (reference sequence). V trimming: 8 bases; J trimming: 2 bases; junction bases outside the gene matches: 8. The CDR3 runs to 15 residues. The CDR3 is CSSKTSGSITDTQYF. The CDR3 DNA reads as TGCAGTTCCAAGACTAGCGGGAGTATCACAGATACGCAGTATTTT.

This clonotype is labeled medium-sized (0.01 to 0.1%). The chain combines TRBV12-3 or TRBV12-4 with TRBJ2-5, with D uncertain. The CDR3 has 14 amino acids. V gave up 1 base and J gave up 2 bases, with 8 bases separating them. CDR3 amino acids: CASSLGRIQETQYF. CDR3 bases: TGTGCCAGCAGTTTAGGGCGGATACAAGAGACCCAGTACTTC.

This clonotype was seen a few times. This chain's CDR3 is CASSNRVGEKLFF. The CDR3 nucleotides read TGTGCCAGTAGTAACAGGGTTGGCGAAAAACTGTTTTTT. The chain uses TRBV19 and TRBJ1-4, with D possibly TRBD1 on 6 matching bases. Germline CDR1 LNHDA, CDR2 SQIVND (reference sequence). Trimming shortened V by 4 bases and J by 8 bases, and 11 bases separated the two germline ends. CDR3 size: 13 residues.

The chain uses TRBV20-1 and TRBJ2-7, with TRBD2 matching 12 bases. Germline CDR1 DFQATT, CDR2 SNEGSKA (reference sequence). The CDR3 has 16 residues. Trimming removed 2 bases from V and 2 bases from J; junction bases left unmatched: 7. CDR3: CSARRRGTSGPYEQYF. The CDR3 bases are TGCAGTGCTAGAAGGAGGGGGACTAGCGGGCCCTACGAGCAGTACTTC.

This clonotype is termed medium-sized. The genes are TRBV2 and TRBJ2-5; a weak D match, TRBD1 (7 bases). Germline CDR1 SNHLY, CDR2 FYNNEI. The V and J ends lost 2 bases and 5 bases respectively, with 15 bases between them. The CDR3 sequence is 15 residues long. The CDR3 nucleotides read TGTGCCAGCAGTGAAAACAGGGGAGGCGGGGAGACCCAGTACTTC. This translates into CASSENRGGGETQYF. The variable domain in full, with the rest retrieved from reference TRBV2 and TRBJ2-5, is EPEVTQTPSHQVTQMGQEVILRCVPISNHLYFYWYRQILGQKVEFLVSFYNNEISEKSEIFDDQFSVERPDGSNFTLKIRSTKLEDSAMYFCASSENRGGGETQYFGPGTRLLVL.

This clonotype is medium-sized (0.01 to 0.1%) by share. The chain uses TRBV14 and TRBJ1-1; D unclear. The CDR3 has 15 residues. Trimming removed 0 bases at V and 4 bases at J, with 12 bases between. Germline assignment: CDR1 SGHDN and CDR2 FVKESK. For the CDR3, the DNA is TGTGCCAGCAGCCAAGACATGGTAGGAACCACTGAAGCTTTCTTT. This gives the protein CASSQDMVGTTEAFF.

The chain's CDR3 is CASSPQFFGSGANVLTF. CDR3 coding DNA: TGTGCCAGCAGTCCACAGTTTTTTGGCTCTGGGGCCAACGTCCTGACTTTC. The rearrangement uses TRBV6-1 and TRBJ2-6, with unresolved D. Trimming removed 5 bases at V and 0 bases at J, with 14 bases between. This CDR3 has 17 residues. Per the germline V gene, CDR1 is MNHNS and CDR2 is SASEGT.

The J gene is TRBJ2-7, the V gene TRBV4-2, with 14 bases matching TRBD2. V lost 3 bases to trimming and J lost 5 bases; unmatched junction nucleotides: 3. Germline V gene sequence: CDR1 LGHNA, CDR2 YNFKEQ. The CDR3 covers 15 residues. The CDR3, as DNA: TGTGCCAGCAGCCAGAAGACTAGCGGGAGGGACGAGCAGTACGTC. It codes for CASSQKTSGRDEQYV.

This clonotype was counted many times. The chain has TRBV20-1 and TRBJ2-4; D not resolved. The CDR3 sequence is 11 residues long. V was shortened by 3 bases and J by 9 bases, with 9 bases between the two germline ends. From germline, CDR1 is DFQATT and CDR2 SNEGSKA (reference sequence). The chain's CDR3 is CSASGNRIQYF. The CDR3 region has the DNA TGCAGTGCTAGTGGCAATCGCATTCAGTACTTC.